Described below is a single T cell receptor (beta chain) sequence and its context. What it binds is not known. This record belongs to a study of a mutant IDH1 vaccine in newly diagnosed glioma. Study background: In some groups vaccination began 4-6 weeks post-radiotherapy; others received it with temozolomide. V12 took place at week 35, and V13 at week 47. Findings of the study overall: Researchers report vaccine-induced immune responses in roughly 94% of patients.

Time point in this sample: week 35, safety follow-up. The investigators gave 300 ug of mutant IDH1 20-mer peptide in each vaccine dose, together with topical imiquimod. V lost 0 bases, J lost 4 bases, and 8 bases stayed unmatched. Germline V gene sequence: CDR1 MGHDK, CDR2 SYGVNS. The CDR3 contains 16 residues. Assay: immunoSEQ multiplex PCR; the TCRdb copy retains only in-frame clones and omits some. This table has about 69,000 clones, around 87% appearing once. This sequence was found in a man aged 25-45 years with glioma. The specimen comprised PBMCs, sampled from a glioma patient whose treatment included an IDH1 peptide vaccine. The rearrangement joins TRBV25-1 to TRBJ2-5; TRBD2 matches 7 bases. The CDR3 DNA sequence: TGTGCCAGCAGTGAATACATCGGGGAGGGCCCAGAGACCCAGTACTTC. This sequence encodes CASSEYIGEGPETQYF.